This T cell receptor (beta chain) was sequenced during a study of blood T cell repertoires in COVID-19 (dated by TCRdb to 2019 to 2021). Some background on the complete study: Samples from collaborators originated in the United States, Italy and Spain and spanned both the acute and convalescent phases of COVID-19. The prospective study material was composed of cDNA or gDNA derived from T cells, B-cell-depleted T cells, or PBMCs. The dataset comprised deeply sampled blood TCRbeta repertoires from subjects exposed to, actively infected with, or recovered from COVID-19. The repertoires were made available in a free public database intended to serve as a resource for research on the immune response to SARS-CoV-2. Samples came from the ongoing ImmuneRACE study (first 160 participants) plus 1,254 subjects from 6 global collaborators. Sample metadata almost always included a de-identified subject ID, COVID-19 status, age in years and sex. Where available, HLA class I and class II types were obtained from metadata supplied by the sample provider rather than from assay-based typing.

The CDR3 contains 13 residues, cysteine and phenylalanine counted. CDR3 DNA only is kept here, 39 bases in frame from base 1. Via the germline V gene, CDR1 is KGHDR and CDR2 SFDVKD. Germline trimming: 3 bases from V, 6 bases from J; junction bases outside gene matches: 2. On this clone: This clone's antigen is unknown. No base qualities exist here, and no much larger clone lies one base off it.

One collaborating source in Seattle enrolled patients during active infection and followed them longitudinally through the course of disease. Each collaborating institution followed its own protocols to collect whole blood in K2EDTA tubes. For TCRbeta analysis, collaborator samples were shipped as frozen whole blood, as isolated PBMCs, or as DNA extracted from either sample type. The immunoSEQ Assay, a bias-controlled multiplex PCR, was used to amplify TCRbeta CDR3 regions from genomic DNA. Per the source publication's procedure: The number of nucleated cells in each sample was estimated from the amplification of reference gene primers within the assay. To quantify the absolute abundance of each unique TCRbeta CDR3 rearrangement, sequence reads were collapsed and filtered. Productive Simpson clonality was computed per sample as the square root of Simpson's diversity index over productive rearrangements. TCRdb provides this immuneACCESS table in a form limited to in-frame rearrangements. Some clones are lacking; in checked studies, under half of them reflect an unresolved V gene, and why the rest are absent is not known. V, J and clone size reflect that table, while D and trimming were determined from the DNA. The sample includes about 360,000 clones, with 86% observed a single time. Around 7.5% of the sample is taken by the ten largest.

Paper-wide results and their limitations: The amount of clinical and demographic metadata varied by source and participant and was provided uncurated.

This clonotype originated in a woman aged 60-75 years with COVID-19, enrolled during active disease. The chain is assembled from TRBV24-1 and TRBJ1-2; 8 middle bases align to TRBD1. Sequencing input: peripheral blood. The CDR3 here reads CATSDQGADGYTF. In nucleotides, the sequence is TGTGCCACCAGTGATCAGGGGGCGGATGGCTACACCTTC.